The sequence of this TCR beta chain was determined in a study of blood T cell repertoires in COVID-19. Across the whole study: PBMCs, B-cell-depleted T cells, or T cells were the source of the cDNA or gDNA that made up the material.

TCRdb's copy holds only in-frame clones and misses some; the assay was immunoSEQ multiplex PCR. The table includes 80,000 or so clones, about four fifths detected once. The ends were cut back, 0 bases at V and 2 bases at J, with 9 bases in the middle. Germline V CDR1 and CDR2: SGDLS, YYNGEE. The CDR3 spans 14 residues. Sequencing was performed on peripheral blood. The chain has TRBV9 and TRBJ2-7; a possible D gene is TRBD1 (5 bases). This sequence was found in a man older than 75 with acute or convalescent COVID-19. This CDR3 is CASSVGRGTYEQYF. CDR3 sequence (DNA): TGTGCCAGCAGCGTAGGAAGGGGCACCTACGAGCAGTACTTC.